This T cell receptor (beta chain) was found in a study of blood T cell repertoires in COVID-19. Across the study: Samples taken during acute and convalescent COVID-19 were collected in the United States, Italy and Spain. PBMCs, B-cell-depleted T cells, or T cells provided the cDNA or gDNA that made up the material.

Per the original methods: Cell counts per sample came from amplifying reference gene primers. Profiling relied on immunoSEQ multiplex PCR, and the TCRdb table lists in-frame clones only, not all of them. The D gene and trimming were derived from the DNA, and the V and J assignments and clone size from that table. Of 85,000 to 100,000 clones listed, about four fifths are singletons. This CDR3 spans 14 amino acids. In germline, CDR1 is SGHRS, CDR2 YFSETQ. With 0 bases removed from V and 6 bases from J, the gap between germline ends came to 12 bases. The rearrangement links TRBV5-1 to TRBJ1-2; tentative D call: TRBD1 (5 bases). The source material was peripheral blood. The sequence derives from a human donor in a cohort sampled during active COVID-19. The chain's CDR3 is CASSLEGVWDGYTF. The CDR3 nucleotides read TGCGCCAGCAGCTTGGAAGGGGTATGGGATGGCTACACCTTC.